This T cell receptor (beta chain) was sequenced in a study of blood T cell repertoires in COVID-19. Methods used by the authors: Reference gene primer amplification yielded estimated nucleated cell counts. Generated by immunoSEQ multiplex PCR, the TCRdb table keeps only in-frame clones and is missing some. That table gives V, J and clone size, and the DNA gave D and trimming. The data contain about 170,000 clones, approximately 90% of them singletons. Trimming left V 0 bases short and J 0 bases short, with 8 bases between. Germline V gene data show CDR1 as LGHNA and CDR2 as YSLEER. The CDR3 contains 15 residues.

The sequenced sample consisted of peripheral blood. The TCR sequence derives from a man aged 45-65 years who had recovered from COVID-19. The rearrangement links TRBV4-3 to TRBJ1-1, with no clear D. CDR3 amino acids: CASSQEGGMNTEAFF. DNA for the CDR3: TGCGCCAGCAGCCAAGAAGGCGGCATGAACACTGAAGCTTTCTTT.